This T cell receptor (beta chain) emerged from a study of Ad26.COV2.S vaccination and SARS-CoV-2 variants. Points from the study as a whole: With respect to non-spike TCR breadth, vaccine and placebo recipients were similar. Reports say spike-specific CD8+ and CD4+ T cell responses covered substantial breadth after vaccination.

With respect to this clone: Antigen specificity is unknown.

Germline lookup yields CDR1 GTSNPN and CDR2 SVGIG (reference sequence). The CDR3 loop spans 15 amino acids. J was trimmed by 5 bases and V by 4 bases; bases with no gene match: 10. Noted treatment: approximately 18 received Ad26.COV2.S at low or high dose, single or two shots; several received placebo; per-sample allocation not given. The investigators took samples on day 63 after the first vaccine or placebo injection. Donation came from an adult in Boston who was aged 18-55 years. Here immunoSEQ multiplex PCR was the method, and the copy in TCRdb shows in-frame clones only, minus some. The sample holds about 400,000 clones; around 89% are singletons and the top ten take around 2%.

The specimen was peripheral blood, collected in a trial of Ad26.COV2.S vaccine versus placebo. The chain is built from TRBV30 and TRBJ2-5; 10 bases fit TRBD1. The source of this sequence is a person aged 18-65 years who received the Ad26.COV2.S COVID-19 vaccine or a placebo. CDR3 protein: CAWIGGTGVDETQYF. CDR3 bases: TGTGCCTGGATAGGCGGGACAGGGGTGGATGAGACCCAGTACTTC.